Each of the 26 T cell receptor beta chains below was sequenced from the same sample in a study of blood T cell repertoires in COVID-19. Clones were sequenced by immunoSEQ multiplex PCR, and TCRdb holds only the in-frame ones, with some missing. This sample has approximately 260,000 clones, with roughly 90% found just once. Sequencing was done on a sample of PBMCs or T cells enriched from blood (not recorded which). The receptor set was obtained from a woman aged 25 to 39 with acute COVID-19.

The gene calls are TRBV18 and TRBJ1-6; TRBD1 matches at 10 bases. CDR3 length equals 13 residues. The germline CDR1 and CDR2 sequences are KGHSH and LQKENI. With 8 bases clipped from V and 7 bases from J, the junction kept 2 bases outside the gene matches. CDR3 sequence: CASTGQGNSPLHF. CDR3 sequence (DNA): TGTGCCAGCACGGGACAGGGGAATTCACCCCTCCACTTT.

This chain uses TRBV4-1 with TRBJ2-2; 7 nucleotides line up with TRBD2. This CDR3 spans 16 amino acids. The V gene's germline CDR1 is MGHRA and CDR2 YSYEKL. Trimming cost V 4 bases and J 8 bases; bases outside gene matches: 13. CDR3 DNA sequence: TGCGCCAGCAGCCCGCATTTACGGGGGGTTGGTGGGGAGCTGTTTTTT. It is translated as CASSPHLRGVGGELFF.

V usage is TRBV5-4 and J usage is TRBJ1-1; D possibly corresponds to TRBD1 (5 bases). The germline gives CDR1 SGHNT, CDR2 YYREEE (reference sequence). The CDR3 sequence is 13 residues long. With 4 bases removed from V and 5 bases from J, the gap between germline ends came to 12 bases. The CDR3 DNA reads as TGTGCCAGCAGCCTCATTGGGGGGACTGAAGCTTTCTTT. As protein: CASSLIGGTEAFF.

The chain couples TRBV15 to TRBJ2-1; D perhaps matches TRBD1 (6 bases). There are 16 residues in the CDR3. Per the germline V gene, CDR1 is LNHNV and CDR2 is YYDKDF (reference sequence). V gave up 0 bases and J gave up 3 bases, with 12 bases separating them. CDR3 protein: CATSRDRQQGYNEQFF. The CDR3 DNA is TGTGCCACCAGCAGAGATCGACAACAGGGCTACAATGAGCAGTTCTTC.

This clone is a singleton in its sample. The gene calls are TRBV25-1 and TRBJ2-5, with 8 bases lining up with TRBD2. The germline gives CDR1 MGHDK, CDR2 SYGVNS. V was clipped by 6 bases and J by 4 bases; unmatched bases: 7. The CDR3 consists of 14 residues. CDR3 in amino acids: CASRISGASETQYF. CDR3 nucleotide sequence: TGTGCCAGCAGGATTAGCGGGGCCTCAGAGACCCAGTACTTC. The full variable domain, with the rest looked up from reference TRBV25-1 and TRBJ2-5, is EADIYQTPRYLVIGTGKKITLECSQTMGHDKMYWYQQDPGMELHLIHYSYGVNSTEKGDLSSESTVSRIRTEHFPLTLESARPSHTSQYLCASRISGASETQYFGPGTRLLVL.

V and J are TRBV10-3 and TRBJ1-2, with D perhaps matching TRBD1 (5 bases). In germline, CDR1 is ENHRY, CDR2 SYGVKD. The CDR3 runs to 15 residues. Trimming removed 4 bases at V and 2 bases at J, with 14 bases between. For the CDR3, the DNA is TGTGCCATCAGTGGGGTTCGGGGGGTAAACTATGGCTACACCTTC. It is translated as CAISGVRGVNYGYTF.

The CDR3 loop reads CASSRSGGTGELFF. In DNA, the CDR3 is TGTGCCAGCAGTAGAAGCGGGGGCACCGGGGAGCTGTTTTTT. The chain has TRBV2 and TRBJ2-2; 8 bases match TRBD2. The CDR3 length is 14 residues. The V gene end was trimmed by 5 bases and the J gene end by 4 bases; junction bases not matched to a gene: 3. Germline CDR1 and CDR2: SNHLY and FYNNEI.

The chain employs TRBV7-9 and TRBJ1-4; D is unclear. Germline V lookup: CDR1 SEHNR, CDR2 FQNEAQ (reference sequence). V lost 2 bases and J lost 8, with 18 bases in between. The CDR3 has 16 residues. This chain's CDR3 is CASSLRSGNRREKLFF. For the CDR3, the DNA is TGTGCCAGCAGCTTAAGATCGGGGAATAGGAGAGAAAAACTGTTTTTT.

The genes are TRBV7-6 and TRBJ1-2; 8 bases align to TRBD1. With 4 bases clipped from V and 3 bases from J, the junction kept 7 bases outside the gene matches. Germline assignment: CDR1 SGHVS and CDR2 FNYEAQ. The CDR3 consists of 15 residues. DNA of the CDR3: TGTGCCAGCAGCTCACCAGACAGGGGTGACTATGGCTACACCTTC. This encodes CASSSPDRGDYGYTF.

This chain connects TRBV7-9 to TRBJ2-5; D is perhaps TRBD2 (7 bases). Germline V gene lookup returns CDR1 SEHNR and CDR2 FQNEAQ (reference sequence). The V end lost 10 bases, the J end lost 5 bases, and 14 bases lay between the germline ends. This CDR3 region has 12 residues. CDR3 bases: TGTGCCATCTTGGGGGGGCAGGAGACCCAGTACTTC. Its protein product is CAILGGQETQYF.

The chain has TRBV28 and TRBJ2-3; weak D call: TRBD2 (5 bases). The CDR3 covers 12 residues. Germline V gene sequence: CDR1 MDHEN, CDR2 SYDVKM. Trimming took 5 bases from V and 6 from J, leaving 9 bases between them. CDR3 region: CASSKPGDTQYF. CDR3 bases: TGTGCCAGCAGTAAACCGGGGGATACGCAGTATTTT.

The chain recombines TRBV14 with TRBJ1-6; D is uncertain. Germline CDR1 SGHDN, CDR2 FVKESK. The V end was cut by 0 bases, the J end by 7 bases, with 7 bases between. CDR3 length equals 14 residues. The CDR3 is CASSQETNNSPLHF. The DNA of the CDR3 is TGTGCCAGCAGCCAAGAGACTAACAATTCACCCCTCCACTTT.

CDR3 sequence reads: CASSYSNNEKLFF. The CDR3 DNA reads TGTGCCAGCAGTTATTCAAATAATGAAAAACTGTTTTTT. The chain combines TRBV28 with TRBJ1-4; D gene uncertain. The CDR3 is 13 residues long. Germline CDR1 MDHEN, CDR2 SYDVKM. The V and J ends lost 4 bases and 4 bases respectively, with 7 bases between them.

The chain is built from TRBV5-1 and TRBJ2-7, with 8 bases aligning to TRBD2. With 2 bases clipped from V and 5 bases from J, the junction kept 12 bases outside the gene matches. The CDR3 consists of 16 residues. Germline V gene data show CDR1 as SGHRS and CDR2 as YFSETQ. The CDR3 loop is CASSFGALAGPHEQYF. As DNA, the CDR3 is TGCGCCAGCAGCTTTGGGGCGCTAGCGGGTCCCCACGAGCAGTACTTC.

This clone has more than one count but fewer than ten. The chain uses TRBV6-2 or TRBV6-3 and TRBJ2-7; tentative D call: TRBD2 (5 bases). The V gene lost 0 bases and the J gene lost 4 bases, with 10 bases spanning the gap. The CDR3 loop spans 14 amino acids. The germline V gene has CDR1 MNHEY and CDR2 SVGEGT. The CDR3: CASSYSSGPYEQYF. CDR3 DNA sequence: TGTGCCAGCAGTTACTCGAGCGGACCTTACGAGCAGTACTTC.

The rearrangement joins TRBV15 to TRBJ2-3; 7 bases are shared with TRBD2. CDR1 and CDR2 from the germline V gene are LNHNV and YYDKDF (reference sequence). V lost 0 bases and J lost 0; bases outside the gene matches: 6. The CDR3 totals 17 residues. The CDR3 protein is CATSRDRLAGSTDTQYF. CDR3 DNA sequence: TGTGCCACCAGCAGAGATCGTTTAGCGGGTAGCACAGATACGCAGTATTTT.

This chain links TRBV27 with TRBJ1-5; D may be TRBD1 (6 bases). The V gene's germline CDR1 is MNHEY and CDR2 SMNVEV (reference sequence). This CDR3 comprises 16 residues. Trimming shortened V by 5 bases and J by 2 bases, and 16 bases separated the two germline ends. This chain's CDR3 is CASSPRWDIGNQPQHF. The DNA for the CDR3 is TGTGCCAGCAGTCCCCGTTGGGACATTGGCAATCAGCCCCAGCATTTT.

The chain uses TRBV5-4 and TRBJ1-1; 7 bases match TRBD1. The CDR3 has 15 amino acids. J was trimmed by 7 bases and V by 3 bases; bases with no gene match: 12. Germline V CDR1 and CDR2: SGHNT, YYREEE (reference sequence). CDR3 DNA: TGTGCCAGCAGCTCCCTTGAGGGGGCGACGGGTGAAGCTTTCTTT. It translates to CASSSLEGATGEAFF.

This chain links TRBV15 with TRBJ2-3; 7 bases map to TRBD1. Germline trimming cut 0 bases from V and 1 base from J; bases unmatched to any gene: 10. This CDR3 has 18 amino acids. Germline V gives CDR1 LNHNV, CDR2 YYDKDF (reference sequence). In DNA, the CDR3 is TGTGCCACCAGCAGAGAGCCTCTCACCGGGACAGGCACAGATACGCAGTATTTT. Its translation is CATSREPLTGTGTDTQYF.

The V gene is TRBV27, the J gene TRBJ1-2, with D tentatively TRBD1 (6 bases). Germline V lookup: CDR1 MNHEY, CDR2 SMNVEV (reference sequence). The length of the CDR3 is 16 residues. Trimming cost V 5 bases and J 4 bases, with 20 bases left between them. In DNA form, the CDR3 reads TGTGCCAGCAGTCCCTCGGGAGGGGGGCTAATCTATGGCTACACCTTC. It is translated as CASSPSGGGLIYGYTF.

J is TRBJ2-3 and V is TRBV7-2, with D tentatively TRBD2 (6 bases). The CDR3 spans 16 residues. Germline CDR1 and CDR2: SGHTA and FQGNSA. The V end was cut by 3 bases, the J end by 0 bases, with 13 bases between. The CDR3 nucleotides are TGTGCCAGCAGCTTTGACCCGGGACTCAGCACAGATACGCAGTATTTT. Protein: CASSFDPGLSTDTQYF.

The V call is TRBV5-1, the J call TRBJ2-6, with 9 nucleotides matching TRBD1. V shed 6 bases and J 0 bases; nucleotides not matched to a gene: 7. In germline, CDR1 is SGHRS, CDR2 YFSETQ. The CDR3 contains 17 residues. CDR3 bases: TGCGCCAGCACCCAGGGACAGGGTTCCTCTGGGGCCAACGTCCTGACTTTC. Protein sequence: CASTQGQGSSGANVLTF.

V gene TRBV5-1 combines with J gene TRBJ2-3; D is uncertain. The V end was cut by 2 bases, the J end by 2 bases, with 9 bases between. Germline V lookup: CDR1 SGHRS, CDR2 YFSETQ. The CDR3 loop spans 14 amino acids. CDR3 DNA: TGCGCCAGCAGCTTTGTGCAGGACACAGATACGCAGTATTTT. This gives the protein CASSFVQDTDTQYF.

The V call is TRBV2, the J call TRBJ2-7; 9 bases align to TRBD2. V lost 4 bases and J lost 4; bases outside the gene matches: 8. Germline V gene data show CDR1 as SNHLY and CDR2 as FYNNEI. CDR3 length equals 15 residues. The CDR3 loop is CASSVTSGARYEQYF. The CDR3 coding sequence is TGTGCCAGCAGTGTGACTAGCGGAGCTCGGTACGAGCAGTACTTC.

This clone was detected many times. A junction boundary mismatches the germline segment, possibly from a read error. The chain is built from TRBV15 and TRBJ1-6; 10 bases align to TRBD1. Germline loops: CDR1 LNHNV, CDR2 YYDKDF (reference sequence). This CDR3 is built from 18 residues. CDR3 sequence reads: CATSREGQGRVGNSPLHF. CDR3 bases: TGTGCCACCAGCCGAGAGGGACAGGGGAGAGTCGGAAATTCACCCCTCCACTTT.

This clone has only one observation. This sequence joins TRBV7-9 and TRBJ1-6; 7 bases are shared with TRBD1. The CDR3 loop spans 15 amino acids. The J segment lost 9 bases and the V segment lost 0 bases, leaving 5 bases of the junction unmatched. Looked up from germline, CDR1 is SEHNR and CDR2 is FQNEAQ (reference sequence). Written as DNA, the CDR3 is TGTGCCAGCAGCTTAGCCGGGACAGACCTTTCACCCCTCCACTTT. It yields the protein CASSLAGTDLSPLHF.